The 5 T cell receptor beta chains below all came from one sample that was sequenced in a study of blood T cell repertoires in COVID-19. TCRdb's table, derived via immunoSEQ multiplex PCR, lists solely in-frame clones and lacks some. The sample records some 80,000 clones, under 85% being singletons. The specimen was peripheral blood. The receptors were sampled from a human donor in a cohort sampled during active COVID-19.

This sequence joins TRBV11-2 and TRBJ2-5; perhaps TRBD2 as D (5 bases). Germline V lookup: CDR1 SGHAT, CDR2 FQNNGV. V was clipped by 2 bases and J by 7 bases, with 26 bases between them. The CDR3 length is 18 residues. The CDR3 DNA reads TGTGCCAGCAGCTTAAATTTCGGAGGTCGGCCCCCCTTAGGGACCCAGTACTTC. Protein: CASSLNFGGRPPLGTQYF.

The chain employs TRBV18 and TRBJ1-1; 7 nucleotides agree with TRBD1. The CDR3 loop spans 14 amino acids. The germline V gene has CDR1 KGHSH and CDR2 LQKENI. The V and J ends lost 0 bases and 10 bases, in that order; junction bases with no gene match: 8. The CDR3 coding sequence is TGTGCCAGCTCACCACCGGAGGACAGGATAGCAGCTTTCTTT. Protein: CASSPPEDRIAAFF.

This clone was counted only a few times. The genes are TRBV2 and TRBJ2-3, with 7 positions matching TRBD1. Germline loops: CDR1 SNHLY, CDR2 FYNNEI. With V trimmed by 3 bases and J by 6 bases, 9 bases remained unmatched. This CDR3 is 15 amino acids long. The DNA of the CDR3 is TGTGCCAGCAGTGATCCCGGACAGGTCTGGGATACGCAGTATTTT. Translated, it gives CASSDPGQVWDTQYF.

This clone was picked up a small number of times. CDR3 nucleotide sequence: TGTGCCAGCAGTTTATGGAGGGCCCGGGGGGGATATAATTCACCCCTCCACTTT. It is translated as CASSLWRARGGYNSPLHF. The chain is built from TRBV27 and TRBJ1-6; possible D gene TRBD1, 5 bases. The CDR3 spans 18 residues. Germline loops: CDR1 MNHEY, CDR2 SMNVEV (reference sequence). Trimming took 1 base from V and 4 from J, leaving 17 bases between them.

The V call is TRBV5-1, the J call TRBJ2-7, with a possible D match to TRBD2 (7 bases). Germline V gene data show CDR1 as SGHRS and CDR2 as YFSETQ. Trimming removed 3 bases at V and 4 bases at J, with 11 bases between. The CDR3 extends over 13 amino acids. CDR3 coding DNA: TGCGCCAGCAGCTACGGGGGGCCTTACGAGCAGTACTTC. Residues: CASSYGGPYEQYF.